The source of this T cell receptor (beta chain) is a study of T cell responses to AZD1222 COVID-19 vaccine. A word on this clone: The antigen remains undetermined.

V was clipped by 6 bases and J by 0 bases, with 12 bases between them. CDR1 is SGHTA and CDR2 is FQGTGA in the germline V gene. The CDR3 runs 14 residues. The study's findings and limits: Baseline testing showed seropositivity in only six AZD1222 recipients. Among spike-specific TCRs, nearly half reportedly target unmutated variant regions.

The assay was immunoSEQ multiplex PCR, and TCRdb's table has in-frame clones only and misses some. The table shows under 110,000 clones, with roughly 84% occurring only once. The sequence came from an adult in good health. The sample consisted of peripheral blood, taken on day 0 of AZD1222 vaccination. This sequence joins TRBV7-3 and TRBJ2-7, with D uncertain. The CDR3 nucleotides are TGTGCCAGCAGTCCTGGACCCGACTCCTACGAGCAGTACTTC. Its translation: CASSPGPDSYEQYF.